The clone carrying this TCR beta chain was detected many times. Libraries of TCR beta came from iRepertoire HTBI primers plus Arm-PCR of CDR3 regions. TCRdb redid the calling of the multiplex PCR reads with MiXCR, one entry per CDR3 protein. The sample holds some 330,000 distinct CDR3 sequences; 12% are singletons and the top ten take approximately 17%. The data originate from a study of regulatory T cells in long-lasting Graves disease. Noted time point: newly diagnosed GD, antithyroid drugs for less than 3 months. Isolated PBMC RNA provided the starting material for the TCR library. This sample also belongs to another study, concerning T cells in Graves' hyperthyroidism and ophthalmopathy.

The receptor comes from a woman younger than 35 with Graves disease. Material: peripheral blood mononuclear cells (PBMCs), obtained at new diagnosis, from a patient treated with antithyroid drugs.

CDR3 nucleotides: TGTGCCAGCAGTCCCGCGGGCCTCTCCTACAATGAGCAGTTCTTC. It yields the protein CASSPAGLSYNEQFF. The gene calls are TRBV12-3 or TRBV12-4 and TRBJ2-1, with D possibly being TRBD2 (5 bases). The CDR3 is made up of 15 amino acids. Trimming cost V 5 bases and J 0 bases, with 11 bases left between them.